This T cell receptor (beta chain) appears in the sequencing data of a study of T cells in localized non-small cell lung cancer. Germline CDR1 and CDR2: LNHDA and SQIVND (reference sequence). The CDR3 is 13 residues long. Trimming pared 9 bases from V and 3 bases from J, leaving 14 bases between. The table came from immunoSEQ multiplex PCR; TCRdb's copy has only in-frame clones and leaves some out. There are several thousand clones in the sample; 25% to 30% occur only once, and about 14% lies in the top ten. Only a few counts were recorded for this clone. The source was lung tumor tissue, collected before any cancer treatment. This TCR was recovered from a male donor aged 60 or over with stage I lung adenocarcinoma. The chain joins TRBV19 to TRBJ2-5; maybe TRBD1 (5 bases). The CDR3 region is CASLDSTEETQYF. In nucleotides, the CDR3 is TGTGCCAGCCTCGACAGTACCGAAGAGACCCAGTACTTC.